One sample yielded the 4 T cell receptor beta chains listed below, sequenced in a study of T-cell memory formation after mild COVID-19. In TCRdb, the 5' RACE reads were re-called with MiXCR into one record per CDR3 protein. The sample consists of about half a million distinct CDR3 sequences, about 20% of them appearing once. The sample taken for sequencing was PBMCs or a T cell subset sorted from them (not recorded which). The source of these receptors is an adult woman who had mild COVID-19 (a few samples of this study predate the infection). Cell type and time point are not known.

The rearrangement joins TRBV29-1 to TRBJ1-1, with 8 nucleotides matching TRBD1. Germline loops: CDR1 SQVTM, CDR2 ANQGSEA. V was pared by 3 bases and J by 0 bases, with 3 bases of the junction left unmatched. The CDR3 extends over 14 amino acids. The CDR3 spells CSVDRTGLNTEAFF. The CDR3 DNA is TGCAGCGTTGACAGGACAGGGCTGAACACTGAAGCTTTCTTT.

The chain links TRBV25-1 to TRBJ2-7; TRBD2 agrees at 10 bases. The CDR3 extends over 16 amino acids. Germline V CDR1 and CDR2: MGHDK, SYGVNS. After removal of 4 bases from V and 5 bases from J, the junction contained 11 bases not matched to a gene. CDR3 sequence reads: CASSGSGGPRRDEQYF. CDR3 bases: TGTGCCAGCAGTGGTAGCGGGGGGCCCCGGCGGGACGAGCAGTACTTC.

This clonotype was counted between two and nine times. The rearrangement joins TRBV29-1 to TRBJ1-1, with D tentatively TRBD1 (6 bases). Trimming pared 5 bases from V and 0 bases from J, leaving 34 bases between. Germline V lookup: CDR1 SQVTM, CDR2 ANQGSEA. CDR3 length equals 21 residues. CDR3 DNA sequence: TGCAGCGTTTGGAGCAGGGTTAGGGGGATCTCTACTAGACGCTTGAACACTGAAGCTTTCTTT. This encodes CSVWSRVRGISTRRLNTEAFF.

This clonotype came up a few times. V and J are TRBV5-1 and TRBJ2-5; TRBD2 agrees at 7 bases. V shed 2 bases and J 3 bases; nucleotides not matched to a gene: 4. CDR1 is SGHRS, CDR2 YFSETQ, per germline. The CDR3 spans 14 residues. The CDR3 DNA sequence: TGCGCCAGCAGCTTAGCGGGACCCAAAGAGACCCAGTACTTC. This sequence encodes CASSLAGPKETQYF.